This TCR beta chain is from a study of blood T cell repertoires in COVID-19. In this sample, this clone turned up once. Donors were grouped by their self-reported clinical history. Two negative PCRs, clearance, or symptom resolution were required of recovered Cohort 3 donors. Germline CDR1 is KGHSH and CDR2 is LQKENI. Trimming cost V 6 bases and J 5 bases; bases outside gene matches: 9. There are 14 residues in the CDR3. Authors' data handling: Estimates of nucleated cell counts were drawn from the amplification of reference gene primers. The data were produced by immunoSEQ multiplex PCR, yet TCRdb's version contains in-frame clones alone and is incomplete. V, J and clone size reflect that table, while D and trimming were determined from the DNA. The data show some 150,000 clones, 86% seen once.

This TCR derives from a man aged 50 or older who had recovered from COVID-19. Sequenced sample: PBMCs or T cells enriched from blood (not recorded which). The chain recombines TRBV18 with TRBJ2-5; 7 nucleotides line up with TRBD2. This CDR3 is CASSLALGGETQYF. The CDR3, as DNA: TGTGCCAGCTCCCTCGCTCTGGGAGGGGAGACCCAGTACTTC.